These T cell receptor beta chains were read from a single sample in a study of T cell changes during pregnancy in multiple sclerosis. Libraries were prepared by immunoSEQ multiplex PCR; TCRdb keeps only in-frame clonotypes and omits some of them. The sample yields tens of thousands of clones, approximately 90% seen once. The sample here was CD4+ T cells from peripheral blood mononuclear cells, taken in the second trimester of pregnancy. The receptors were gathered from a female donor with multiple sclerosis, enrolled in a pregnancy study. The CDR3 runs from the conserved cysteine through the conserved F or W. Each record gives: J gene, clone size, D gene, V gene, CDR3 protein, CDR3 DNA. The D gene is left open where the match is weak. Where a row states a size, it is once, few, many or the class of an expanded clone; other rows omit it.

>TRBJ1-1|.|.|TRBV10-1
CASSHPDCPAGLEAFF
TGCGCCAGCAGCCACCCGGACTGCCCTGCGGGGCTTGAAGCTTTCTTT
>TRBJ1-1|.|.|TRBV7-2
CASSPRTEAFF
TGTGCCAGCAGCCCTCGGACTGAAGCTTTCTTT
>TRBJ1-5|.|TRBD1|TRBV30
CAWAKPDRVVNQPQHF
TGTGCCTGGGCGAAACCGGACAGGGTGGTCAATCAGCCCCAGCATTTT
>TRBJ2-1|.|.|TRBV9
CASSVVGSSYNEQFF
TGTGCCAGCAGCGTAGTAGGGAGCTCCTACAATGAGCAGTTCTTC
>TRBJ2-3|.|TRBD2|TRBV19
CASSIPAGGSTDTQYF
TGTGCCAGTAGTATCCCAGCGGGGGGGAGCACAGATACGCAGTATTTT
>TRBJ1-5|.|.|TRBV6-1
CASSEHSQPQHF
TGTGCCAGCAGTGAGCATAGTCAGCCCCAGCATTTT
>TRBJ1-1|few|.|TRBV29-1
CSVRTTGNTEAFF
TGCAGCGTACGCACGACGGGGAACACTGAAGCTTTCTTT
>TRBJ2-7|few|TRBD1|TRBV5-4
CASSLDRAIEQYF
TGTGCCAGCAGCCTGGACAGGGCAATCGAGCAGTACTTC
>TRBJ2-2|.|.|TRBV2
CASMARRDTGELFF
TGTGCCAGCATGGCGCGGCGAGACACCGGGGAGCTGTTTTTT
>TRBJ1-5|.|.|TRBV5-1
CASSLSGGQPQHF
TGCGCCAGCAGCTTGAGCGGGGGGCAGCCCCAGCATTTT
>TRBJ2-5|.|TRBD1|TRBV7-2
CASSAHRGETQYF
TGTGCCAGCAGCGCCCACAGGGGAGAGACCCAGTACTTC
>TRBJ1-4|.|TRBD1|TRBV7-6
CASSLSRDRGRGEKLFF
TGTGCCAGCAGCTTAAGCCGGGACAGGGGGCGCGGAGAAAAACTGTTTTTT
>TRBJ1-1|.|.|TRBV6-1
CASSRDWNTEAFF
TGTGCCAGCAGCCGGGACTGGAACACTGAAGCTTTCTTT
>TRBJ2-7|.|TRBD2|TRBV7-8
CATTSGTFYEQYF
TGTGCCACGACTAGCGGGACATTCTACGAGCAGTACTTC
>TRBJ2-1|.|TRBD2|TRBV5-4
CASSWGSGSTSYNEQFF
TGTGCCAGCAGTTGGGGTAGCGGGAGCACTTCTTACAATGAGCAGTTCTTC
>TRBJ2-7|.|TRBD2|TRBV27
CASSLSGGVSNEQYF
TGTGCCAGCAGTTTATCGGGAGGGGTTTCCAACGAGCAGTACTTC
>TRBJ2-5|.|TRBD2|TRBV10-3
CAISESLAGALETQYF
TGTGCCATCAGTGAGTCGCTAGCGGGAGCCCTCGAGACCCAGTACTTC
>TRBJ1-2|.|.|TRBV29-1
CSVYPGQGLYGYTF
TGCAGCGTCTACCCTGGCCAGGGGTTATATGGCTACACCTTC
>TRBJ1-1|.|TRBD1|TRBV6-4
CASSAQGSGTEAFF
TGTGCCAGCAGCGCACAGGGGTCCGGCACTGAAGCTTTCTTT
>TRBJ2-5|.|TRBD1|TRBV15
CATSRGQGYF
TGTGCCACCAGCAGAGGACAGGGATACTTC
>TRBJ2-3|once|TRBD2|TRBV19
CASSDIGTSGGAWDTQYF
TGTGCCAGTAGTGATATCGGGACTAGCGGGGGGGCATGGGATACGCAGTATTTT
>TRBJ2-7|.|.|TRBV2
CATRGGNGQYF
TGTGCCACTCGAGGTGGCAACGGTCAGTACTTC
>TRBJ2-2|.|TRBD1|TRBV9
CASSGRDRGFIDTGELFF
TGTGCCAGCAGCGGAAGGGACAGGGGGTTTATTGACACCGGGGAGCTGTTTTTT
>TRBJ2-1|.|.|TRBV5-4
CASSFPRVPEGNEQFF
TGTGCCAGCAGCTTCCCTAGAGTCCCTGAGGGCAATGAGCAGTTCTTC
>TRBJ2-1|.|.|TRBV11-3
CASSSRLGLDNEQFF
TGTGCCAGCAGCTCTAGACTAGGTTTGGACAATGAGCAGTTCTTC
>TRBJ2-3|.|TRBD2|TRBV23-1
CASSPSWGGGGTDTQYF
TGCGCCAGCAGTCCGTCATGGGGGGGTGGGGGCACAGATACGCAGTATTTT
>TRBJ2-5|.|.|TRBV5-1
CASSFDPVPQETQYF
TGCGCCAGCAGCTTCGATCCCGTTCCTCAGGAGACCCAGTACTTC
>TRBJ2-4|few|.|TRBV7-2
CASSPRGKGNIQYF
TGTGCCAGCAGCCCACGGGGGAAAGGAAACATTCAGTACTTC
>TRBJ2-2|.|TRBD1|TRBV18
CASSPRDRGTGELFF
TGTGCCAGCTCACCACGGGACAGGGGGACCGGGGAGCTGTTTTTT
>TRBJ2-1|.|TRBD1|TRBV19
CASTTDRNNEQFF
TGTGCCAGTACCACGGACAGGAACAATGAGCAGTTCTTC
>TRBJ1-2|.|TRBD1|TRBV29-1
CSVGVTGEGGYTF
TGCAGCGTAGGCGTGACAGGGGAGGGAGGCTACACCTTC
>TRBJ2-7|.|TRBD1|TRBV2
CASSPTTGRSYEQYF
TGTGCCAGCAGTCCGACGACAGGGCGCTCCTACGAGCAGTACTTC
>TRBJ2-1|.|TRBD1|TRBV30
CAWSASRWTGASYNEQFF
TGTGCCTGGAGTGCCTCTCGATGGACAGGGGCCTCCTACAATGAGCAGTTCTTC
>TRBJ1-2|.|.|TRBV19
CASMQGWGYTF
TGTGCCAGTATGCAGGGCTGGGGCTACACCTTC
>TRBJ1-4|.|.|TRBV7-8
CASSPVTRGGDEKLFF
TGTGCCAGCAGCCCCGTCACCCGGGGAGGGGATGAAAAACTGTTTTTT
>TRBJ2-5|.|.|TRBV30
CAWSVKGPETQYF
TGTGCCTGGAGTGTAAAGGGGCCAGAGACCCAGTACTTC
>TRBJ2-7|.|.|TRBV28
CASSFPAYEQYF
TGTGCCAGCAGCTTCCCGGCCTACGAGCAGTACTTC
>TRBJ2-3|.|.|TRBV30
CAWSVNEVTQYF
TGTGCCTGGAGTGTTAATGAGGTTACGCAGTATTTT
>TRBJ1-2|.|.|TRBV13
CASSSGRTSNYGYTF
TGTGCCAGCAGTTCGGGCCGGACATCTAACTATGGCTACACCTTC
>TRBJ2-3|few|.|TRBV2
CASQLRREERDTQYF
TGTGCCAGCCAGCTCCGCAGGGAGGAACGGGATACGCAGTATTTT
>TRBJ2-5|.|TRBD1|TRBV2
CASSLNRGQETQYF
TGTGCCAGCAGCCTGAACAGGGGACAAGAGACCCAGTACTTC
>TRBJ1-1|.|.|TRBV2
CASSATRQVNTEAFF
TGTGCCAGCAGCGCAACCAGACAGGTGAACACTGAAGCTTTCTTT
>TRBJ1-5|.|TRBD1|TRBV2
CASSQGVTQNSNQPQHF
TGTGCCAGCAGCCAGGGGGTGACCCAAAATAGCAATCAGCCCCAGCATTTT
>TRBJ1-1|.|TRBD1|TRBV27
CASSSQGWDTEAFF
TGTGCCAGCAGTTCACAGGGGTGGGACACTGAAGCTTTCTTT
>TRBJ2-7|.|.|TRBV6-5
CASSYNRYYEQYF
TGTGCCAGCAGTTACAACAGGTACTACGAGCAGTACTTC
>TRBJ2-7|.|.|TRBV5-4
CASSFGTFSSYEQYF
TGTGCCAGCAGCTTCGGGACTTTCAGCTCCTACGAGCAGTACTTC
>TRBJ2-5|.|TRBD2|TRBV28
CASSFPGTSAQETQYF
TGTGCCAGCAGTTTCCCGGGGACTAGCGCACAAGAGACCCAGTACTTC
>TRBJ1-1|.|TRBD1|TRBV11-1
CASSSSGQGRRTEAFF
TGTGCCAGCAGCTCGTCAGGACAGGGACGGAGGACTGAAGCTTTCTTT
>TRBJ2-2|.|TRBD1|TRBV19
CASSLYGQGATGELFF
TGTGCCAGTAGTCTTTATGGACAGGGGGCTACCGGGGAGCTGTTTTTT
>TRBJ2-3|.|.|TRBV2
CASSEGTASTDTQYF
TGTGCCAGCAGTGAAGGGACAGCGAGCACAGATACGCAGTATTTT
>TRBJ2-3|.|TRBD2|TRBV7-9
CASSPSGGGADTQYF
TGTGCCAGCAGCCCCTCTGGCGGGGGGGCAGATACGCAGTATTTT
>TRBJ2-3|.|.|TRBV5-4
CASSSEAVSTDTQYF
TGTGCCAGCAGCTCGGAAGCGGTTAGCACAGATACGCAGTATTTT
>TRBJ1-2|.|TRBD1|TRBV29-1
CSVDRDRPYGYTF
TGCAGCGTTGACAGGGACAGGCCCTATGGCTACACCTTC
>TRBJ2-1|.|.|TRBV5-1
CASSFSGTDNEQFF
TGCGCCAGCAGCTTTAGCGGAACCGACAATGAGCAGTTCTTC
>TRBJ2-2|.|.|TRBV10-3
CAISDQGPDTGELFF
TGTGCCATCAGTGACCAGGGGCCCGACACCGGGGAGCTGTTTTTT
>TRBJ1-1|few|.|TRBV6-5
CASSYPSGGLNTEAFF
TGTGCCAGCAGTTACCCCTCGGGTGGCCTGAACACTGAAGCTTTCTTT